These 13 T cell receptor beta chains were all obtained from the same sample, sequenced in a study of neoadjuvant anti-PD-1 for oral cavity cancer. TCRdb's copy holds only in-frame clones and misses some; the assay was immunoSEQ multiplex PCR. The data contain tens of thousands of clones, 65% to 80% of them singletons. The specimen was PBMCs, collected before nivolumab (anti-PD-1) treatment. Source of these receptors: a person aged 35-80 years with oral cavity squamous cell carcinoma.

The genes are TRBV6-5 and TRBJ2-7; a possible D gene is TRBD2 (5 bases). The CDR3 covers 15 residues. Trimming took 6 bases from V and 3 from J, leaving 18 bases between them. CDR1 MNHEY and CDR2 SVGAGI come from the germline V gene. The DNA for the CDR3 is TGTGCCAGCAGACCATTTCGGGGAACCGGCTACGAGCAGTACTTC. Translating it yields CASRPFRGTGYEQYF.

This clone was detected once. This chain connects TRBV15 to TRBJ2-1; D is possibly TRBD1 (5 bases). Germline V CDR1 and CDR2: LNHNV, YYDKDF (reference sequence). CDR3 size: 14 residues. The V gene lost 4 bases and the J gene lost 5 bases, with 12 bases spanning the gap. In DNA form, the CDR3 reads TGTGCCACCAGCAAAGGGATCAGGGACAATGAGCAGTTCTTC. Protein: CATSKGIRDNEQFF.

The V gene is TRBV9, the J gene TRBJ2-1; D call uncertain. The CDR3 sequence is 12 residues long. The ends were cut back, 4 bases at V and 1 base at J, with 3 bases in the middle. CDR1 SGDLS and CDR2 YYNGEE come from the germline V gene. CDR3 region: CASSPSYNEQFF. The CDR3 DNA reads as TGTGCCAGCAGCCCTTCCTACAATGAGCAGTTCTTC.

V gene TRBV25-1 combines with J gene TRBJ2-4; 8 bases are a match to TRBD2. This CDR3 has 17 amino acids. Germline CDR1 is MGHDK and CDR2 is SYGVNS. Losses at the gene ends were 7 bases for V and 3 bases for J; bases not matched to a gene: 14. The CDR3 DNA reads TGTGCCAGCAAAGCCTCTAGCGGGCTTGGTGACAAAAACATTCAGTACTTC. It translates to CASKASSGLGDKNIQYF.

The chain combines TRBV19 with TRBJ1-2; weak D call: TRBD1 (6 bases). Trimming took off 5 bases at V and 0 bases at J, with 13 bases between the two ends. Germline values: CDR1 LNHDA, CDR2 SQIVND (reference sequence). The CDR3 totals 15 residues. CDR3 DNA sequence: TGTGCCAGTAGTGCCCCGGACAGATCTAACTATGGCTACACCTTC. It codes for CASSAPDRSNYGYTF.

This sequence joins TRBV5-5 and TRBJ2-3; D perhaps matches TRBD2 (5 bases). Per germline, CDR1 SGHKS and CDR2 YYEKEE (reference sequence). CDR3 length equals 14 residues. Trimming cost V 0 bases and J 6 bases, with 11 bases left between them. The CDR3 DNA is TGTGCCAGCAGCTTGGCCTCGGGGATCGATACGCAGTATTTT. It is translated as CASSLASGIDTQYF.

The chain has TRBV25-1 and TRBJ2-1, with 7 nucleotides matching TRBD1. The CDR3 covers 12 residues. V trimming: 9 bases; J trimming: 5 bases; junction bases outside the gene matches: 4. Germline assignment: CDR1 MGHDK and CDR2 SYGVNS. Here the CDR3 reads CARRQGDNEQFF. The CDR3 DNA reads TGTGCCAGAAGACAGGGAGACAATGAGCAGTTCTTC.

The chain joins TRBV27 to TRBJ1-6; no reliable D call. The CDR3 sequence is 15 residues long. CDR1 is MNHEY and CDR2 is SMNVEV in the germline V gene (reference sequence). Trimming removed 7 bases from V and 2 bases from J, with 12 bases in between. CDR3 nucleotide sequence: TGTGCCAGCAATAAGAGTGGGGCCTATAATTCACCCCTCCACTTT. It is translated as CASNKSGAYNSPLHF.

The chain recombines TRBV19 with TRBJ1-5; 9 bases are a match to TRBD1. Germline CDR1 is LNHDA and CDR2 is SQIVND (reference sequence). The CDR3 runs 16 residues. Germline trimming cut 6 bases from V and 5 bases from J; bases unmatched to any gene: 11. The CDR3, as DNA: TGTGCCAGTAGCATGGCCGGGACAGGGTCGGATCAGCCCCAGCATTTT. This encodes CASSMAGTGSDQPQHF. The full variable domain, with the rest looked up from reference TRBV19 and TRBJ1-5, is DGGITQSPKYLFRKEGQNVTLSCEQNLNHDAMYWYRQDPGQGLRLIYYSQIVNDFQKGDIAEGYSVSREKKESFPLTVTSAQKNPTAFYLCASSMAGTGSDQPQHFGDGTRLSIL.

A word on this clone: This specimen includes other DNA sequences encoding the same CDR3. The chain recombines TRBV14 with TRBJ1-1, with D perhaps TRBD1 (5 bases). Germline CDR1 and CDR2: SGHDN and FVKESK. This CDR3 contains 14 residues. Trimming stripped 4 bases from V and 2 bases from J, with 11 bases between. For the CDR3, the DNA is TGTGCCAGCAGCCGCCTTGGGGGTAACACTGAAGCTTTCTTT. It encodes CASSRLGGNTEAFF.

The V and J genes are TRBV5-1 and TRBJ2-7; D is possibly TRBD1 (5 bases). From germline, CDR1 is SGHRS and CDR2 YFSETQ. V was clipped by 2 bases and J by 2 bases, with 8 bases between them. This CDR3 is built from 13 residues. CDR3 coding DNA: TGCGCCAGCAGCTTTGGCAGGGCCTACGAGCAGTACTTC. Translation gives CASSFGRAYEQYF. Full variable domain (rest looked up from reference TRBV5-1 and TRBJ2-7): KAGVTQTPRYLIKTRGQQVTLSCSPISGHRSVSWYQQTPGQGLQFLFEYFSETQRNKGNFPGRFSGRQFSNSRSEMNVSTLELGDSALYLCASSFGRAYEQYFGPGTRLTVT.

This chain links TRBV27 with TRBJ1-1; D not certain. The ends were cut back, 5 bases at V and 8 bases at J, with 15 bases in the middle. Germline-derived CDR1 and CDR2 are MNHEY and SMNVEV (reference sequence). The CDR3 is made up of 13 amino acids. CDR3 bases: TGTGCCAGCAGTCCGCCTCCGTTAGTGGAAGCTTTCTTT. This sequence encodes CASSPPPLVEAFF.

The V and J genes are TRBV18 and TRBJ1-1, with D possibly matching TRBD1 (6 bases). CDR1 is KGHSH and CDR2 is LQKENI in the germline V gene. V gave up 4 bases and J gave up 10 bases, with 19 bases separating them. The CDR3 totals 14 residues. CDR3 coding DNA: TGTGCCAGCTCACTCGGAGGGGGTGAAGAGGGAGCTTTCTTT. It specifies CASSLGGGEEGAFF.